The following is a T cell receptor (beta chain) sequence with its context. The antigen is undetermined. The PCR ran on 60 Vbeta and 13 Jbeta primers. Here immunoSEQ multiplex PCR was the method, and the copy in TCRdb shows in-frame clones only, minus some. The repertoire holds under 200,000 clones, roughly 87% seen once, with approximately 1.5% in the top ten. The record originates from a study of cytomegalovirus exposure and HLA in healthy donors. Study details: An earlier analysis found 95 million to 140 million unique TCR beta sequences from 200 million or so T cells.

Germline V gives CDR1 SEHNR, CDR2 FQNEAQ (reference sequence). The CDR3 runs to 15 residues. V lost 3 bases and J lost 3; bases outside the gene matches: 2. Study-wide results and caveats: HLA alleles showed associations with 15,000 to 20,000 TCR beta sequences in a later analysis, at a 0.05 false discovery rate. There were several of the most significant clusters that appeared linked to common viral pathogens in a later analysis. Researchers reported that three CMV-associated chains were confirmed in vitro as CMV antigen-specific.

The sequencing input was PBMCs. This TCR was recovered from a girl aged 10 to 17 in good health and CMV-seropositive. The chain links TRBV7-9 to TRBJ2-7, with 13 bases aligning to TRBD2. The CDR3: CASSLGLAGNYEQYF. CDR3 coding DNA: TGTGCCAGCAGCTTGGGACTAGCGGGAAACTACGAGCAGTACTTC. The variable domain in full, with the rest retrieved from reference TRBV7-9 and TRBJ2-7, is DTGVSQNPRHKITKRGQNVTFRCDPISEHNRLYWYRQTLGQGPEFLTYFQNEAQLEKSRLLSDRFSAERPKGSFSTLEIQRTEQGDSAMYLCASSLGLAGNYEQYFGPGTRLTVT.